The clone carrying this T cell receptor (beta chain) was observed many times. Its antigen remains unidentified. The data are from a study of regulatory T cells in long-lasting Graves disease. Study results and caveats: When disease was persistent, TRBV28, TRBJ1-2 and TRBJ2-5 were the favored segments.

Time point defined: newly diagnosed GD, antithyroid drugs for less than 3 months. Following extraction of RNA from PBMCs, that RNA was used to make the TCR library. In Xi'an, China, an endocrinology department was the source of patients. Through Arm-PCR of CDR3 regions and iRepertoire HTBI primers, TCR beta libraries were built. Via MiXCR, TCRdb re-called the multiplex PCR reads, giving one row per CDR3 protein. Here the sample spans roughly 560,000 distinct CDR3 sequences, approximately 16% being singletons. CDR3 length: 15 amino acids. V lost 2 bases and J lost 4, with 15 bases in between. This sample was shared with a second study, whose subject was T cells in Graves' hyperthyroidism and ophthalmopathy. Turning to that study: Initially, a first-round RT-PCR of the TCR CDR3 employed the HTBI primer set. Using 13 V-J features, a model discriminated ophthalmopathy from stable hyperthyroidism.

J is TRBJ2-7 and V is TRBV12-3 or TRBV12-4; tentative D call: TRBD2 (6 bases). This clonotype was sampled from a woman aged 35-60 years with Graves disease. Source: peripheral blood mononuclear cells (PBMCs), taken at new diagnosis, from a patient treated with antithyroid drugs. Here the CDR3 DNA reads TGTGCCAGCAGTTTATGGCGGAGAGGGACTTACGAGCAGTACTTC. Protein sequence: CASSLWRRGTYEQYF.